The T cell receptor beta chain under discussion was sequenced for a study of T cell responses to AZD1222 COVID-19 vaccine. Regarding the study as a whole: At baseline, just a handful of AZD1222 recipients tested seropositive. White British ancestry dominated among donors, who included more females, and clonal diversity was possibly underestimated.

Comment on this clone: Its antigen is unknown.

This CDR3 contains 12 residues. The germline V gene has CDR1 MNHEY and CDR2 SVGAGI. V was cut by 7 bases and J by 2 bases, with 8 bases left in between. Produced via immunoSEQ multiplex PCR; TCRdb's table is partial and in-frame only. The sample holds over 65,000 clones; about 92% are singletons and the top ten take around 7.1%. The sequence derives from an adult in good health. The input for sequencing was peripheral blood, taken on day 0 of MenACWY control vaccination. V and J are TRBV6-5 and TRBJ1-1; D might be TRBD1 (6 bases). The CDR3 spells CASKDRNTEAFF. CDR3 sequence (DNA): TGTGCCAGCAAGGACAGAAACACTGAAGCTTTCTTT.